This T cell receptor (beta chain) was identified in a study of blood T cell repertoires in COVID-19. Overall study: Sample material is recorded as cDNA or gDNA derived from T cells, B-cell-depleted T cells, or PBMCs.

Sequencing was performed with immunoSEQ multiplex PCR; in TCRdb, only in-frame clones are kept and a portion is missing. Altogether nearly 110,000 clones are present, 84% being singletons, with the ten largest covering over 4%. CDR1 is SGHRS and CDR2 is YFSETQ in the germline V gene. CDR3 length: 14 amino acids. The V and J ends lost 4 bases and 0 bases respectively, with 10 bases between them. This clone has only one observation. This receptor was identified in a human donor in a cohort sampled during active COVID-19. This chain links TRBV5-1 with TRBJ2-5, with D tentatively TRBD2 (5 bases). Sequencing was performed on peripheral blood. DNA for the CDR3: TGCGCCAGCAGCCGCTCCGGGAACCAAGAGACCCAGTACTTC. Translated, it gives CASSRSGNQETQYF.